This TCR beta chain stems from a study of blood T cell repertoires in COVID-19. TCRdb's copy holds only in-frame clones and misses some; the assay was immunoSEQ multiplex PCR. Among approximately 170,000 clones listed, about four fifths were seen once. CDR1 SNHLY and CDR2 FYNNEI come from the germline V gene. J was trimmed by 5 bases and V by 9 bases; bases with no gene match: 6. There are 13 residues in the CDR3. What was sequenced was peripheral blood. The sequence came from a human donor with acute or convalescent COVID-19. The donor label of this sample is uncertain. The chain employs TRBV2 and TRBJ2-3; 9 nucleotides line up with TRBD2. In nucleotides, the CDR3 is TGTGCCAGTCTGGGAGCGGGGGGAGATACGCAGTATTTT. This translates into CASLGAGGDTQYF.